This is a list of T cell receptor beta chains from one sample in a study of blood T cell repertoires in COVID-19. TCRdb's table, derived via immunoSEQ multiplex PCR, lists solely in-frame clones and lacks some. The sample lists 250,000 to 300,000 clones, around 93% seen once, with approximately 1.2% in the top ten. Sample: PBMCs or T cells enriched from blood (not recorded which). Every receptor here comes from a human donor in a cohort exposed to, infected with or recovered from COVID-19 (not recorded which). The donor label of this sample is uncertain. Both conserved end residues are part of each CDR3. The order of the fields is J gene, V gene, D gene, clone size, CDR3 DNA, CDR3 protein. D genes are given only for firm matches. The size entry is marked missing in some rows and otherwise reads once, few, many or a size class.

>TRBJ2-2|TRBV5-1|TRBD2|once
TGCGCCAGCAGCCCGAGGGGCACTAGCGGGGGGACCGGGGAGCTGTTTTTT
CASSPRGTSGGTGELFF
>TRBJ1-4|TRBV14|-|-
TGTGCCAGCAGCCAAGAAGGGGCGGCTAATGAAAAACTGTTTTTT
CASSQEGAANEKLFF
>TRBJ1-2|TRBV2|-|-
TGTGCCAGCAGAGATGAGGGAACCAACTATGGCTACACCTTC
CASRDEGTNYGYTF
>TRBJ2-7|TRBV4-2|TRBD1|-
TGTGCCAGCAGCCACAACAGGGGAGAGTTGAACGAGCAGTACTTC
CASSHNRGELNEQYF
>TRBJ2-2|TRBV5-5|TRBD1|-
TGTGCCAGCAGCCAGACAGGGTTGGACACCGGGGAGCTGTTTTTT
CASSQTGLDTGELFF
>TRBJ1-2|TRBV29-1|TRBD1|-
TGCAGCGTTGAGGACACAGGGGCCTATGGCTACACCTTC
CSVEDTGAYGYTF
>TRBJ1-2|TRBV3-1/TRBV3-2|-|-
TGTGCCAGCAGCTCCCGGACAAACTATGGCTACACCTTC
CASSSRTNYGYTF
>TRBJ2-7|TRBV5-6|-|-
TGTGCCAGCAGCTTGGGGAGGGGCGGCAATTGGCCCTACGAGCAGTACTTC
CASSLGRGGNWPYEQYF
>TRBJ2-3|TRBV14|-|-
TGTGCCAGCAGCCCAGAAATCGGGACTAGCACAGATACGCAGTATTTT
CASSPEIGTSTDTQYF
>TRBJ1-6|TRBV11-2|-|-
TGTGCCAGCAGCTTTCGTAATTCACCCCTCCACTTT
CASSFRNSPLHF
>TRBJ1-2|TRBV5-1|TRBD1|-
TGCGCCAGCAGCTTGGAACCGGGACAGGGAAGCGTCGGCTACACCTTC
CASSLEPGQGSVGYTF
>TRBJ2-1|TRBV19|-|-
TGTGCCAGTAGTATACTCGGGGTCTCCTACAATGAGCAGTTCTTC
CASSILGVSYNEQFF
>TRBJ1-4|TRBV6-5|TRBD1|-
TGTGCCAGCAGGGGACAGATCGAGGAGGAAAAACTGTTTTTT
CASRGQIEEEKLFF
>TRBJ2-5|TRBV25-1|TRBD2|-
TGTGCCAGCAGTGAACTGGGGCGGGGGGACCCGATAAAAGAGACCCAGTACTTC
CASSELGRGDPIKETQYF
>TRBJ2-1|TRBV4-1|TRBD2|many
TGCGCCAGCAGCCAAGTTTCGGGGGGGCCAGAAGTCCAGTTCTTC
CASSQVSGGPEVQFF
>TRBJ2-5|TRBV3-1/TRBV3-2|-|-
TGTGCCAGCAGCCTATCTGGGACTGCCAGGGGGGAGACCCAGTACTTC
CASSLSGTARGETQYF
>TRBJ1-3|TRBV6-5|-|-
TGTGCCAGCAGTTACAGTAGACTAAGCTCTGGAAACACCATATATTTT
CASSYSRLSSGNTIYF
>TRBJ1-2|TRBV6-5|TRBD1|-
TGTGCCAGCAGCTCCGGGAGGGGGCCTGGCTATGGCTACACCTTC
CASSSGRGPGYGYTF
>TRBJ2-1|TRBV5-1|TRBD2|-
TGCGCCAGCAGCCTAACTAGCGGGGGTAGCTCCTACAATGAGCAGTTCTTC
CASSLTSGGSSYNEQFF
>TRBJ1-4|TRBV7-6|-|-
TGTGCCAGCAGCTTAGAGGGAGGAGATAATGAAAAACTGTTTTTT
CASSLEGGDNEKLFF
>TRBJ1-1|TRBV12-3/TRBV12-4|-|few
TGTGCCAGCACCACAGGGCTAGACACTGAAGCTTTCTTT
CASTTGLDTEAFF
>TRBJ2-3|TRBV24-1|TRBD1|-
TGTGCCACCAGTCCCAATAAGGGGACAGGGACCGATACGCAGTATTTT
CATSPNKGTGTDTQYF
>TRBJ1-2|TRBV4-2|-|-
TGTGCCAGCAGCCCCGACGGGGCAGGGCCCGGAGGGGGCTACACCTTC
CASSPDGAGPGGGYTF